A selection of T cell receptor beta chains follows, all from one sample in a study of cytomegalovirus exposure and HLA in healthy donors. Method: immunoSEQ multiplex PCR; TCRdb's copy keeps in-frame clones and lacks some. Among around 69,000 clones listed, 70% to 80% were seen once. Sequencing was done on a sample of PBMCs. The source of these receptors is a woman in her fifties or sixties in good health and CMV-seropositive. Both conserved end residues are part of each CDR3. Fields, in order: D gene, J gene, clone size, V gene, CDR3 protein, CDR3 DNA. D genes are given only for firm matches. A clone size is listed for some rows: how often the clone was seen (once, few, many), or a class if it is expanded.

D: -
J: TRBJ2-2
size: -
V: TRBV7-7
CDR3: CASSLVAAAGTGELFF
DNA: TGTGCCAGCAGCTTAGTAGCGGCGGCGGGCACCGGGGAGCTGTTTTTT

D: TRBD2
J: TRBJ2-2
size: -
V: TRBV4-3
CDR3: CASSQDRASGRVLFF
DNA: TGCGCCAGCAGCCAAGATCGGGCTAGCGGGCGGGTGCTGTTTTTT

D: -
J: TRBJ2-3
size: -
V: TRBV5-4
CDR3: CASSFLILAVTDTQYF
DNA: TGTGCCAGCAGCTTCCTCATTCTAGCAGTCACAGATACGCAGTATTTT

D: -
J: TRBJ1-4
size: -
V: TRBV7-9
CDR3: CASSLKTGPNEKLFF
DNA: TGTGCCAGCAGCTTAAAGACAGGTCCTAATGAAAAACTGTTTTTT

D: TRBD1
J: TRBJ2-7
size: -
V: TRBV15
CDR3: CATSRDMGQGGGSQYF
DNA: TGTGCCACCAGCAGAGATATGGGACAGGGGGGAGGGTCGCAGTACTTC

D: TRBD2
J: TRBJ2-3
size: -
V: TRBV5-4
CDR3: CASSYGTSGSTDTQYF
DNA: TGTGCCAGCAGCTATGGGACTAGCGGGAGCACAGATACGCAGTATTTT

D: -
J: TRBJ1-2
size: few
V: TRBV7-9
CDR3: CASSLTGYDGYTF
DNA: TGTGCCAGCAGCCTCACAGGGTATGACGGCTACACCTTC

D: -
J: TRBJ2-6
size: -
V: TRBV18
CDR3: CASSPQGATSGANVLTF
DNA: TGTGCCAGCTCACCTCAGGGTGCCACCTCTGGGGCCAACGTCCTGACTTTC

D: -
J: TRBJ1-2
size: -
V: TRBV5-1
CDR3: CASSLQASNYGYTF
DNA: TGCGCCAGCAGCCTTCAGGCCTCTAACTATGGCTACACCTTC

D: -
J: TRBJ1-4
size: -
V: TRBV28
CDR3: CASRAGSEKLFF
DNA: TGTGCCAGCAGGGCGGGATCGGAAAAACTGTTTTTT

D: -
J: TRBJ1-3
size: -
V: TRBV13
CDR3: CASKGVVSGNTIYF
DNA: TGTGCCAGCAAAGGGGTTGTCTCTGGAAACACCATATATTTT

D: TRBD1
J: TRBJ1-2
size: -
V: TRBV7-9
CDR3: CASSLKQGALINGYTF
DNA: TGTGCCAGCAGCTTGAAACAGGGGGCGCTTATTAATGGCTACACCTTC

D: -
J: TRBJ2-1
size: -
V: TRBV4-1
CDR3: CASSQFLAVSSYNEQFF
DNA: TGCGCCAGCAGCCAGTTCCTAGCCGTCAGCTCCTACAATGAGCAGTTCTTC

D: -
J: TRBJ1-2
size: -
V: TRBV7-6
CDR3: CASSFGEATVDYGYTF
DNA: TGTGCCAGCAGCTTTGGAGAAGCGACAGTAGACTATGGCTACACCTTC

D: -
J: TRBJ1-4
size: -
V: TRBV30
CDR3: CAWRDTGSAGEKLFF
DNA: TGTGCCTGGAGGGATACAGGGAGCGCGGGTGAAAAACTGTTTTTT

D: -
J: TRBJ1-5
size: -
V: TRBV7-9
CDR3: CASSLQGPQHF
DNA: TGTGCCAGCAGCCTCCAGGGGCCCCAGCATTTT

D: TRBD1
J: TRBJ2-1
size: -
V: TRBV14
CDR3: CASSQRRDRVGNEQFF
DNA: TGTGCCAGCAGCCAACGAAGGGACAGGGTGGGTAATGAGCAGTTCTTC

D: -
J: TRBJ1-5
size: -
V: TRBV10-1
CDR3: CAIRKYRQLEGNQPQHF
DNA: TGCGCCATCCGAAAGTATAGACAACTCGAAGGCAATCAGCCCCAGCATTTT

D: -
J: TRBJ2-5
size: -
V: TRBV5-1
CDR3: CASSTNPPPDGETQYF
DNA: TGCGCCAGCAGCACGAATCCTCCGCCCGACGGGGAGACCCAGTACTTC

D: TRBD1
J: TRBJ1-3
size: -
V: TRBV10-3
CDR3: CAISEGTASSGNTIYF
DNA: TGTGCCATCAGTGAGGGGACAGCCTCCTCTGGAAACACCATATATTTT